This record concerns one T cell receptor (beta chain) sequence. This sample was included in a study of blood T cell repertoires in COVID-19. The length of the CDR3 is 14 residues. Per germline, CDR1 LGHNA and CDR2 YSLEER. Unmatched junction bases numbered 8, after V lost 4 bases and J lost 6 bases. Here immunoSEQ multiplex PCR was the method, and the copy in TCRdb shows in-frame clones only, minus some. The sample lists a few hundred thousand clones, 75% to 85% seen once, with about 2.4% in the top ten. The rearrangement uses TRBV4-3 and TRBJ1-1, with 7 bases that match TRBD1. Sequences were obtained from peripheral blood. This clonotype originated in a woman in her seventies with COVID-19, enrolled during active disease. CDR3 sequence reads: CASSLGQRVSEAFF. Here the CDR3 DNA reads TGCGCCAGCAGCCTGGGACAGCGTGTCTCTGAAGCTTTCTTT.